This is a list of T cell receptor beta chains from one sample in a study of CD8 T cells in Susac syndrome. TCRdb re-derived calls from the immunoSEQ multiplex PCR reads in MiXCR, one entry per CDR3 protein. The table lists under 200,000 distinct CDR3 sequences, 75% to 95% of them singletons, with roughly 0.087% in the top ten. What was sequenced was CD4+ T cells from PBMCs. All receptors come from a human donor with Susac syndrome. The CDR3 runs from the conserved cysteine through the conserved F or W. Fields, in order: D gene, V gene, clone size, J gene, CDR3 protein, CDR3 DNA. A D gene is named only where the DNA matches it firmly. The listing skips clone size in some rows; elsewhere it reads once, few, many or a size class.

.	TRBV7-8	.	TRBJ2-7	CASSYTRGKASYEQYF	TGTGCCAGCAGCTACACCAGGGGAAAAGCCTCCTACGAGCAGTACTTC
TRBD1	TRBV28	.	TRBJ1-1	CASSSGQENTEAFF	TGTGCCAGCAGCTCCGGACAGGAGAACACTGAAGCTTTCTTT
.	TRBV6-5	.	TRBJ2-5	CASSTGTWETQYF	TGTGCCAGCAGCACCGGGACTTGGGAGACCCAGTACTTC
.	TRBV3-1	.	TRBJ1-1	CASSQTGKVDTEAFF	TGTGCCAGCAGCCAAACCGGGAAGGTGGACACTGAAGCTTTCTTT
TRBD2	TRBV6-2/TRBV6-3	.	TRBJ2-1	CASKASGDNEQFF	TGTGCCAGCAAGGCCAGCGGGGACAATGAGCAGTTCTTC
.	TRBV6-5	.	TRBJ2-7	CASSGQGSLLYEQYF	TGTGCCAGCTCCGGGCAGGGAAGTCTCTTGTACGAGCAGTACTTC
TRBD2	TRBV5-4	once	TRBJ2-5	CASSFKRGVKETQYF	TGTGCCAGCAGCTTCAAGCGGGGGGTTAAAGAGACCCAGTACTTC
TRBD1	TRBV5-1	.	TRBJ1-1	CASSSGQGYSEAFF	TGCGCCAGCAGCTCGGGACAGGGTTATTCTGAAGCTTTCTTT
.	TRBV18	.	TRBJ2-7	CASSPTRTYEQYF	TGTGCCAGCTCACCAACACGGACTTACGAGCAGTACTTC
TRBD1	TRBV6-5	few	TRBJ2-3	CASSSTGGTDTQYF	TGTGCCAGCAGTTCGACAGGGGGCACAGATACGCAGTATTTT
.	TRBV29-1	.	TRBJ1-2	CSAEQGHGYTF	TGCAGCGCTGAACAGGGACATGGCTACACCTTC
TRBD1	TRBV15	.	TRBJ2-6	CATSTTGGIKSGANVLTF	TGTGCCACCAGCACTACAGGGGGGATTAAATCTGGGGCCAACGTCCTGACTTTC
TRBD1	TRBV13	.	TRBJ2-2	CASSLIRGRNTGELFF	TGTGCCAGCAGCTTAATTAGGGGGCGTAACACCGGGGAGCTGTTTTTT
.	TRBV21-1	.	TRBJ1-1	CASSDGERGPPNTEAFF	TGTGCCAGCAGCGATGGTGAGAGGGGGCCCCCGAACACTGAAGCTTTCTTT
.	TRBV28	.	TRBJ2-6	CASSLSLTGANVLTF	TGTGCCAGCAGCCTCAGTCTTACCGGGGCCAACGTCCTGACTTTC
TRBD2	TRBV30	once	TRBJ2-5	CAWSVSRTSGGTQETQYF	TGTGCCTGGAGTGTAAGCAGGACTAGCGGGGGGACCCAAGAGACCCAGTACTTC
.	TRBV7-3	.	TRBJ2-6	CASSLRSGANVLTF	TGTGCCAGCAGCTTGCGATCCGGGGCCAACGTCCTGACTTTC
TRBD2	TRBV3-1	.	TRBJ2-1	CASSHLAGDFYNEQFF	TGTGCCAGCAGCCACCTAGCGGGGGACTTTTACAATGAGCAGTTCTTC
.	TRBV12-3/TRBV12-4	.	TRBJ1-3	CASSHRAGNTIYF	TGTGCCAGCAGCCACCGGGCTGGAAACACCATATATTTT
TRBD1	TRBV12-3/TRBV12-4	.	TRBJ2-7	CASSRARDSQTYEQYF	TGTGCCAGCAGTAGAGCCAGGGACAGCCAGACCTACGAGCAGTACTTC
TRBD1	TRBV7-9	.	TRBJ1-1	CASNRGDTEAFF	TGTGCCAGCAACAGGGGGGACACTGAAGCTTTCTTT
TRBD1	TRBV20-1	.	TRBJ1-5	CSARDPGQTTNQPQHF	TGCAGTGCTAGAGATCCGGGACAGACTACGAATCAGCCCCAGCATTTT
TRBD1	TRBV24-1	once	TRBJ2-2	CATSDTKQGAYTGELFF	TGTGCCACCAGTGATACTAAACAGGGGGCGTACACCGGGGAGCTGTTTTTT
.	TRBV5-4	.	TRBJ1-4	CASSSTTGRPNEKLFF	TGTGCCAGCAGCTCGACCACAGGGAGGCCTAATGAAAAACTGTTTTTT
TRBD2	TRBV20-1	.	TRBJ2-3	CSARKAGLSTDTQYF	TGCAGTGCTAGAAAAGCGGGACTTAGCACAGATACGCAGTATTTT
.	TRBV7-2	.	TRBJ1-2	CASSLTGGPSYGYTF	TGTGCCAGCAGCTTAACTGGGGGGCCCAGCTATGGCTACACCTTC
TRBD1	TRBV20-1	.	TRBJ1-2	CSAYRTGGNYGYTF	TGCAGTGCTTACCGGACAGGGGGGAACTATGGCTACACCTTC
TRBD2	TRBV20-1	.	TRBJ2-2	CSANPGLGDTGELFF	TGCAGTGCAAATCCGGGACTAGGAGACACCGGGGAGCTGTTTTTT
TRBD1	TRBV12-3/TRBV12-4	.	TRBJ2-7	CASSSGTGSKYF	TGTGCCAGCAGTTCGGGGACAGGGAGCAAGTACTTC